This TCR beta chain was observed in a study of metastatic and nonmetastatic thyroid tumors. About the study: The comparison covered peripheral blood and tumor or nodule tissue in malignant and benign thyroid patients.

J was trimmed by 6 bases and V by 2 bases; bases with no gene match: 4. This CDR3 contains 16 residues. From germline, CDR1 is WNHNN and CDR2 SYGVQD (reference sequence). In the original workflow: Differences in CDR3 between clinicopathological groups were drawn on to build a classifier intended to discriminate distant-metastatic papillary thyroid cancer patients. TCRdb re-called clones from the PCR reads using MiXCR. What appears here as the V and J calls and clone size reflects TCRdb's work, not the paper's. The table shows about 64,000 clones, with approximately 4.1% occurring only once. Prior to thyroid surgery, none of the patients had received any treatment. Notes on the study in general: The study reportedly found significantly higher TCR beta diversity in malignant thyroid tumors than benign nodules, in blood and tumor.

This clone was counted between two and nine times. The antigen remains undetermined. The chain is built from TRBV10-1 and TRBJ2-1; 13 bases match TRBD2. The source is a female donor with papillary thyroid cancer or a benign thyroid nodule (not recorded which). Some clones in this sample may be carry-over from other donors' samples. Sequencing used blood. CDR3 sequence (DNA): TGCGCCAGCAGTGAGGGTTGGACTAGCGGGAGCAATGAGCAGTTCTTC. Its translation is CASSEGWTSGSNEQFF.